These 4 T cell receptor beta chains were all obtained from the same sample, sequenced in a study of blood T cell repertoires in COVID-19 (dated by TCRdb to between 2020 and 2021). Libraries were constructed by the immunoSEQ multiplex PCR assay. TCRdb holds this immuneACCESS table with in-frame rearrangements only. Some clones are missing; in checked studies, unresolved V genes explain under half, and the rest has no known cause. The sample data list over 350,000 clones, and nearly 90% of these were observed just once. The ten biggest clones cover nearly 2% of the sample. Sequenced material: PBMCs or T cells enriched from blood (not recorded which). These receptors were taken from a woman aged 18-29 years with acute COVID-19.

V is TRBV19 and J is TRBJ1-3, with TRBD1 as a possible D gene (5 bases). Per germline, CDR1 LNHDA and CDR2 SQIVND (reference sequence). The ends were cut back, 2 bases at V and 0 bases at J, with 14 bases in the middle. CDR3 size: 17 residues. This chain's CDR3 is CASSILIDDSSGNTIYF. In nucleotides, the CDR3 is TGTGCCAGTAGTATACTCATAGACGACAGCTCTGGAAACACCATATATTTT.

V usage is TRBV7-2 and J usage is TRBJ2-3; possible D gene TRBD2, 5 bases. Germline lookup yields CDR1 SGHTA and CDR2 FQGNSA. The V gene lost 5 bases and the J gene lost 5 bases, with 5 bases spanning the gap. The CDR3 contains 11 residues. For the CDR3, the DNA is TGTGCCAGCAGCGGAGGAGATACGCAGTATTTT. It translates to CASSGGDTQYF.

The J gene is TRBJ2-1, the V gene TRBV19, with a weak D call TRBD2 (6 bases). This CDR3 has 15 residues. V was cut by 6 bases and J by 2 bases, with 14 bases left in between. CDR1 LNHDA and CDR2 SQIVND come from the germline V gene (reference sequence). The CDR3 DNA sequence: TGTGCCAGTAGGCAGGCCGGGGGTACCTACAATGAGCAGTTCTTC. Encoded protein: CASRQAGGTYNEQFF.

This sequence joins TRBV28 and TRBJ1-2, with D possibly matching TRBD1 (6 bases). Trimming took 4 bases from V and 6 from J, leaving 6 bases between them. CDR3 length: 11 residues. CDR1 and CDR2 from the germline V gene are MDHEN and SYDVKM. CDR3 region: CASSYRDGYTF. The CDR3 DNA is TGTGCCAGCAGTTACAGGGATGGCTACACCTTC.